This T cell receptor (beta chain) was identified in a study of T cells in localized non-small cell lung cancer. Losses at the gene ends were 3 bases for V and 3 bases for J; bases not matched to a gene: 9. The CDR3 has 17 amino acids. Germline loops: CDR1 SGHRS, CDR2 YFSETQ. Notes on the study in general: Across samples, adjacent lung featured a median roughly 50 of the top 100 tumor clones.

Clones were sequenced by immunoSEQ multiplex PCR, and TCRdb holds only the in-frame ones, with some missing. The sample includes 35,000 to 40,000 clones, 80% to 90% of them seen just once. With regard to this clone: Its antigen is as yet unknown.

The V call is TRBV5-1, the J call TRBJ2-7, with 13 bases fitting TRBD2. Sequencing used peripheral blood, obtained before any cancer treatment. This TCR was recovered from a woman aged 35 to 69 with stage I lung adenocarcinoma. CDR3 DNA: TGCGCCAGCAGCTCCGGGACTAGCGGGGACTTTGGCTACGAGCAGTACTTC. Translation: CASSSGTSGDFGYEQYF.